The TCR beta chain described here comes from a study of T cell responses to AZD1222 COVID-19 vaccine. A note on this clone: Its target is unknown.

Study-level findings and limits: Females made up more of the donors, who were largely white British, and clonal diversity may have come out too low. Nearly half of spike-specific TCRs reportedly go after variant regions that carry no mutations. Only a handful of AZD1222 recipients tested seropositive at baseline. Researchers report vaccine-associated CD4 TCRs spanning spike, with dominance at 160-218 and 743-854.

The CDR3 runs to 13 residues. The germline V and J ends were trimmed by 0 bases and 8 bases, with 10 bases remaining between them. CDR1 MNHEY and CDR2 SVGEGT come from the germline V gene. Using immunoSEQ multiplex PCR, the repertoire was profiled, and TCRdb retains in-frame clones only, with some absent. Of around 110,000 clones in the sample, about 85% were seen once. The receptor was derived from an adult in good health. This chain joins TRBV6-2 or TRBV6-3 and TRBJ1-2, with unresolved D. Here the sequenced sample was peripheral blood, taken on day 0 of AZD1222 vaccination. The CDR3 DNA sequence: TGTGCCAGCAGTTACTCCCCAGCCCCAGGCTACACCTTC. Amino acids: CASSYSPAPGYTF.